Listed here are 27 T cell receptor beta chains from one sample, sequenced in a study of CD8+CD57+ T cells in acquired aplastic anemia. All patients picked for sequencing had shown, by flow cytometry, an expansion of CD8+CD57+ cells. TCR beta VDJ and CDR3 profiling used genomic DNA as template. TCRdb reanalysed the reads using MiXCR and keeps one entry per CDR3 protein. In the table there are 150,000 to 200,000 distinct CDR3 sequences, 40% to 50% of which are singletons. Input material: sorted CD4+, CD8+, or CD8+CD57+ T cells (not recorded which) from PBMCs. Receptor source: a human donor with aplastic anemia.

This rearrangement joins TRBV10-3 to TRBJ2-7; possibly TRBD1 for D (6 bases). The CDR3 is made up of 14 amino acids. Germline CDR1 reads ENHRY; CDR2 reads SYGVKD. V was trimmed by 7 bases and J by 0 bases, leaving 13 bases between them. This CDR3 reads CAINPGTSSYEQYF. In DNA, the CDR3 is TGTGCCATCAACCCTGGGACAAGCTCCTACGAGCAGTACTTC.

The gene calls are TRBV10-3 and TRBJ1-4, with D perhaps TRBD1 (5 bases). The CDR3 is 14 amino acids. From germline, CDR1 is ENHRY and CDR2 SYGVKD. Trimming shortened V by 10 bases and J by 3 bases, and 15 bases separated the two germline ends. The CDR3 sequence: CASIITGANEKLFF. The CDR3, as DNA: TGTGCCAGCATTATCACAGGAGCTAATGAAAAACTGTTTTTT.

J is TRBJ1-6 and V is TRBV5-1; 8 nucleotides match TRBD1. The CDR3 is made up of 15 amino acids. The J segment lost 8 bases and the V segment lost 3 bases, leaving 7 bases of the junction unmatched. Germline values: CDR1 SGHRS, CDR2 YFSETQ. The CDR3 nucleotides are TGCGCCAGCAGCTACGGACAGGGAGGAGATTCACCCCTCCACTTT. This codes for CASSYGQGGDSPLHF.

Worth noting for this clonotype: It may be a read error: a sequence one base away is much more abundant. The rearrangement links TRBV28 to TRBJ1-2; TRBD1 is a possible D gene (6 bases). Germline loops: CDR1 MDHEN, CDR2 SYDVKM. This CDR3 comprises 15 residues. DNA for the CDR3: TGTGCCAGCAGCACCCTCCGGGGGCGAAACTGTGGCTACACCTTC. Amino acids: CASSTLRGRNCGYTF.

This clonotype appeared many times. This chain uses TRBV4-2 with TRBJ2-3, with TRBD2 matching over 7 bases. The CDR3 sequence is 16 residues long. CDR1 and CDR2 (germline): LGHNA, YNFKEQ. V shed 3 bases, J shed 3 bases, and the junction held 9 bases outside the gene matches. CDR3 DNA sequence: TGTGCCAGCAGCCAGGTGGGAGGGAGGGAGACAGATACGCAGTATTTT. Its protein product is CASSQVGGRETDTQYF.

This rearrangement joins TRBV7-9 to TRBJ1-2, with D possibly TRBD1 on 6 matching bases. The germline V gene has CDR1 SEHNR and CDR2 FQNEAQ (reference sequence). The CDR3 has 13 amino acids. Deletions cut 3 bases from V and 3 bases from J, with 8 bases between. This chain's CDR3 is CASSLNRDYGYTF. In DNA form, the CDR3 reads TGTGCCAGCAGCTTGAACAGGGACTATGGCTACACCTTC.

The chain uses TRBV7-9 and TRBJ2-7, with a tentative D call TRBD2 (5 bases). V was trimmed by 5 bases and J by 3 bases, leaving 14 bases between them. The CDR3 contains 14 residues. Germline-derived CDR1 and CDR2 are SEHNR and FQNEAQ (reference sequence). CDR3 residues: CASSPLGGFYEQYF. The CDR3 nucleotides read TGTGCCAGCAGCCCCCTCGGAGGCTTCTACGAGCAGTACTTC.

The rearrangement uses TRBV19 and TRBJ1-1, with D possibly being TRBD1 (5 bases). Per the germline V gene, CDR1 is LNHDA and CDR2 is SQIVND (reference sequence). Trimming stripped 9 bases from V and 0 bases from J, with 14 bases between. The CDR3 spans 14 residues. The CDR3 coding sequence is TGTGCCAGCGGGGCTGGGGGAGTGAACACTGAAGCTTTCTTT. This encodes CASGAGGVNTEAFF.

The V call is TRBV29-1, the J call TRBJ2-7; tentatively, D is TRBD1 (6 bases). The V end lost 1 base, the J end lost 0 bases, and 10 bases lay between the germline ends. The CDR3 has 14 amino acids. Germline CDR1 SQVTM, CDR2 ANQGSEA. CDR3 nucleotide sequence: TGCAGCGTTGAAGTTAGGGGGACCTCCTACGAGCAGTACTTC. This encodes CSVEVRGTSYEQYF.

This clonotype has a count of ten or more. The chain recombines TRBV12-3 or TRBV12-4 with TRBJ2-1; D unclear. V was shortened by 7 bases and J by 8 bases, with 15 bases between the two germline ends. The CDR3 contains 13 residues. The CDR3 sequence is CASTSLVSYEQFF. For the CDR3, the DNA is TGTGCCAGCACCTCACTGGTTTCCTATGAGCAGTTCTTC.

The gene calls are TRBV2 and TRBJ2-2; a possible D gene is TRBD2 (5 bases). The germline V and J ends were trimmed by 8 bases and 0 bases, with 10 bases remaining between them. The CDR3 length is 14 residues. The germline CDR1 and CDR2 sequences are SNHLY and FYNNEI. CDR3 coding DNA: TGTGCCAGCCGGGGTATAGCGAACACCGGGGAGCTGTTTTTT. Its translation is CASRGIANTGELFF. Full variable domain (missing parts from reference TRBV2 and TRBJ2-2): EPEVTQTPSHQVTQMGQEVILRCVPISNHLYFYWYRQILGQKVEFLVSFYNNEISEKSEIFDDQFSVERPDGSNFTLKIRSTKLEDSAMYFCASRGIANTGELFFGEGSRLTVL.

This clonotype was observed once. This rearrangement joins TRBV14 to TRBJ1-5; D not resolved. This CDR3 is 21 amino acids long. V was clipped by 3 bases and J by 5 bases, with 32 bases between them. Germline values: CDR1 SGHDN, CDR2 FVKESK. CDR3 sequence reads: CASSQGYRAGLRRGVDQPQHF. CDR3 coding DNA: TGTGCCAGCAGCCAGGGCTATCGGGCAGGCCTTCGGCGGGGTGTAGATCAGCCCCAGCATTTT.

The chain joins TRBV5-1 to TRBJ2-7, with 11 bases that match TRBD2. The germline CDR1 and CDR2 sequences are SGHRS and YFSETQ. With 4 bases clipped from V and 2 bases from J, the junction kept 5 bases outside the gene matches. The CDR3 has 15 residues. CDR3 nucleotides: TGCGCCAGCAGCGTGGGACTAGCGGCCGCCTACGAGCAGTACTTC. Residues: CASSVGLAAAYEQYF.

The chain uses TRBV30 and TRBJ2-4; 8 nucleotides agree with TRBD2. There are 15 residues in the CDR3. The trim removed 2 bases at V and 5 bases at J, leaving 8 bases unmatched. Looked up from germline, CDR1 is GTSNPN and CDR2 is SVGIG (reference sequence). CDR3 DNA sequence: TGTGCCTGGAGTAAGCCGGGACTAGTCGAAAACATTCAGTACTTC. As protein: CAWSKPGLVENIQYF.

Details on this clonotype: A much larger clone lies one base from this, so it may be a read error. The chain links TRBV6-5 to TRBJ2-1; 8 bases agree with TRBD2. V dropped 0 bases and J dropped 12; count of bases not matched to a gene: 7. CDR3 length: 14 residues. The germline V gene has CDR1 MNHEY and CDR2 SVGAGI. This CDR3 reads CASSYSMPGGGQFF. In DNA form, the CDR3 reads TGTGCCAGCAGTTACTCGATGCCCGGGGGGGGGCAGTTCTTC.

In its sample, this clonotype was seen many times. The genes are TRBV7-2 and TRBJ2-3, with D tentatively TRBD1 or TRBD2 (7 bases each). Trimming took off 4 bases at V and 4 bases at J, with 15 bases between the two ends. Germline V lookup: CDR1 SGHTA, CDR2 FQGNSA. The CDR3 runs to 15 residues. CDR3: CASSSQGGISDTQYF. As DNA, the CDR3 is TGTGCCAGCAGCTCCCAGGGGGGGATATCAGATACGCAGTATTTT.

V gene TRBV3-1 combines with J gene TRBJ1-5; TRBD1 agrees at 8 bases. V shed 5 bases and J 5 bases; nucleotides not matched to a gene: 11. CDR1 is LGHDT and CDR2 is YNNKEL in the germline V gene (reference sequence). This CDR3 is 16 amino acids long. The CDR3 sequence: CASSAGQGQSDQPQHF. The CDR3 DNA sequence: TGTGCCAGCAGCGCTGGACAGGGTCAATCCGATCAGCCCCAGCATTTT. Drawing the rest from reference TRBV3-1 and TRBJ1-5, the complete variable domain is DTAVSQTPKYLVTQMGNDKSIKCEQNLGHDTMYWYKQDSKKFLKIMFSYNNKELIINETVPNRFSPKSPDKAHLNLHINSLELGDSAVYFCASSAGQGQSDQPQHFGDGTRLSIL.

The chain uses TRBV29-1 and TRBJ2-7, with D perhaps TRBD1 or TRBD2 (5 bases each). CDR1 is SQVTM and CDR2 is ANQGSEA in the germline V gene. The CDR3 runs to 12 residues. Trimming took 7 bases from V and 2 from J, leaving 12 bases between them. The CDR3 DNA sequence: TGCAGCGCGGGAAGGGGAACCTACGAGCAGTACTTC. Its protein is CSAGRGTYEQYF.

This clonotype has a handful of counts. In nucleotides, the CDR3 is TGTGCCACCAGTATTAGTAGGTCCTACGAGCAGTACTTC. Residues: CATSISRSYEQYF. The chain employs TRBV15 and TRBJ2-7; no clear D. V lost 6 bases and J 1 base, leaving 10 bases between the germline ends. Germline V gene sequence: CDR1 LNHNV, CDR2 YYDKDF (reference sequence). The CDR3 is 13 residues long.

This clonotype was counted between two and nine times. This chain links TRBV5-1 with TRBJ1-1; 10 nucleotides agree with TRBD1. Per the germline V gene, CDR1 is SGHRS and CDR2 is YFSETQ. The CDR3 length is 17 residues. With V trimmed by 5 bases and J by 0 bases, 10 bases remained unmatched. The CDR3 is CASRDGDRGGMNTEAFF. The CDR3 coding sequence is TGCGCCAGCAGGGACGGGGACAGGGGAGGTATGAACACTGAAGCTTTCTTT.

The chain couples TRBV29-1 to TRBJ2-7; D call uncertain. The CDR3 consists of 12 residues. The V end was cut by 5 bases, the J end by 3 bases, with 11 bases between. Germline CDR1 and CDR2: SQVTM and ANQGSEA. CDR3 DNA: TGCAGCGTTATTCGGGCAGGCTACGAGCAGTACTTC. It is translated as CSVIRAGYEQYF.

This clonotype was detected many times. The chain combines TRBV5-1 with TRBJ1-1, with D possibly TRBD1 on 5 matching bases. The CDR3 has 14 residues. Germline V gives CDR1 SGHRS, CDR2 YFSETQ. V was cut by 2 bases and J by 2 bases, with 10 bases left in between. CDR3 loop: CASSFSRANTEAFF. For the CDR3, the DNA is TGCGCCAGCAGCTTCAGCAGGGCCAACACTGAAGCTTTCTTT.

This clonotype appeared many times. The chain couples TRBV20-1 to TRBJ1-1, with D uncertain. Trimming took off 0 bases at V and 5 bases at J, with 13 bases between the two ends. This CDR3 comprises 14 residues. Germline V CDR1 and CDR2: DFQATT, SNEGSKA (reference sequence). The CDR3 spells CSARDLKGTTEAFF. The CDR3 nucleotides are TGCAGTGCTAGAGATTTGAAGGGTACGACTGAAGCTTTCTTT.

The chain links TRBV11-2 to TRBJ1-2; D is possibly TRBD1 (6 bases). Germline CDR1 SGHAT, CDR2 FQNNGV. The CDR3 is made up of 12 amino acids. V lost 10 bases, J lost 4 bases, and 13 bases lay in between. The CDR3 DNA sequence: TGTGCCACCGGGGGCAGCCCCTATGGCTACACCTTC. It specifies CATGGSPYGYTF.

In its sample, this clonotype was seen once. This sequence may be a read error, since a much larger clone differs from it by one base. The V call is TRBV6-2 or TRBV6-3, the J call TRBJ2-5; no clear D gene. CDR1 is MNHEY and CDR2 is SVGEGT in the germline V gene. The CDR3 consists of 13 residues. CDR3 protein: CAGRLTSTPDQYF. The CDR3 nucleotides read TGTGCCGGCAGGCTGACCTCTACCCCAGACCAGTACTTC.

A remark on this clonotype: One base away lies a much larger clone, so this may be a sequencing read error. This rearrangement joins TRBV19 to TRBJ1-1; D uncertain. This CDR3 comprises 13 residues. CDR1 is LNHDA and CDR2 is SQIVND in the germline V gene (reference sequence). Here the CDR3 DNA reads TGTGCCAGTAGTTTCACCAAGAACACTGAAGCTTTATTT. It is translated as CASSFTKNTEALF.

CDR3: CAISEPDQAGETQYF. The CDR3 region has the DNA TGTGCCATCAGTGAGCCCGACCAGGCGGGTGAGACCCAGTACTTC. This chain uses TRBV10-3 with TRBJ2-5; a possible D gene is TRBD2 (5 bases). V dropped 2 bases and J dropped 5 bases, with 15 bases sitting between them. Germline loops: CDR1 ENHRY, CDR2 SYGVKD. The CDR3 totals 15 residues.